The rows below give T cell receptor delta chains drawn from one sample of a study of DNA immune sequencing with unique molecular identifiers. TCRdb fed the multiplex PCR reads into CATT to redo clone calling. The repertoire holds more than 2,000 delta-chain clones, with 8.4% as singletons. The sample comprised gamma-delta T cells enriched from blood buffy coat, or unenriched PBMCs (not recorded which). The origin of the receptors is a human donor in good health. CDR3s include the opening cysteine and the closing phenylalanine or tryptophan. Each record gives: clone size, V gene, J gene, CDR3 protein. For some rows the clone size is stated as once, few or many, or as a class when expanded; others skip it.

-	TRDV2	TRDJ2	CACDTRSYVYWGGLTAQLFF
-	TRDV2	TRDJ1	CACDTLSGLGGLGDTLKNDKLIF
few	TRDV2	TRDJ1	CACDSLLGDTPDKLIF
-	TRAV38-2/DV8	TRDJ1	CAYRSFGGEFFDKLIF
few	TRDV2	TRDJ3	CACDTSTGGFSSWDTRQMFF
few	TRDV2	TRDJ1	CACGGSDKLIF
many	TRDV2	TRDJ1	CACDAAGLGIQQSRHTDKLIF
-	TRDV2	TRDJ1	CACVPTGGFPSVTDKLIF
medium-sized	TRDV2	TRDJ1	CACDGIGEGDKLIF
many	TRDV3	TRDJ1	CALIRPSHEAGGKSTDKLIF
large	TRDV2	TRDJ1	CACDNLGTGGYRTYTDKLIF
many	TRDV3	TRDJ1	CAFTRGLPDAGDLYTDKLIF
-	TRDV2	TRDJ1	CACDTVGGFGQYTDKLIF
medium-sized	TRDV2	TRDJ1	CACDTYGLSGYGPNTDKLIF
many	TRDV2	TRDJ1	CACDTMLGDTQYTDKLIF
-	TRDV2	TRDJ1	CACTGLAYNTDKLIF
many	TRDV2	TRDJ1	CACDTLTGGPLLYTDKLIF